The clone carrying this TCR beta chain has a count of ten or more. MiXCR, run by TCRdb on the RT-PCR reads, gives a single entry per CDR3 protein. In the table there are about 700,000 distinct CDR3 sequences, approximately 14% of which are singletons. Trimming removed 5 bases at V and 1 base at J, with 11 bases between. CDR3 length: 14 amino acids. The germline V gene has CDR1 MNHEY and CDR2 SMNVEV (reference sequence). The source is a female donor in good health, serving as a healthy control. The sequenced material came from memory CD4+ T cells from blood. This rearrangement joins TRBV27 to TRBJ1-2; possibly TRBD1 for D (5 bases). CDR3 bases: TGTGCCAGCAGTCCGACCGACAGTAACTATGGCTACACCTTC. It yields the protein CASSPTDSNYGYTF.